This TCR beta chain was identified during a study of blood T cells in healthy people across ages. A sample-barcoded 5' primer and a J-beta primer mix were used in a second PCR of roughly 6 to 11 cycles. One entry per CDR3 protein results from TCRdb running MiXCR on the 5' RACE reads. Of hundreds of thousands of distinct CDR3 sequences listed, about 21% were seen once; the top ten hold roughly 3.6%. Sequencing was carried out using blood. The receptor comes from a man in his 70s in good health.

The chain's CDR3 is CASSLVREHQETQYF. CDR3 DNA sequence: TGCGCCAGCAGCTTGGTTAGGGAACACCAAGAGACCCAGTACTTC. The chain couples TRBV5-1 to TRBJ2-5; D gene ambiguous. The CDR3 is 15 residues long. CDR1 and CDR2 from the germline V gene are SGHRS and YFSETQ. The V end was cut by 0 bases, the J end by 0 bases, with 9 bases between.